This T cell receptor (beta chain) was captured by sequencing in a study of T cell responses to AZD1222 COVID-19 vaccine (dated by TCRdb to the early 2020s). Regarding the complete study: Because spike-specific TCR depth and breadth did not differ between the two schedules, AZD1222 recipients who got a second dose at roughly 4 weeks were pooled with those who got a second dose at roughly 12 weeks. A total of roughly 240 trial participants underwent TCR sequencing, of whom approximately 210 received two doses of AZD1222 and about 25 received two doses of the MenACWY control vaccine. Trial participants were enrolled into age subgroups of 18-55, 56-69 and 70-plus years, which contained about 150, 28 and 57 TCR-sequenced participants, respectively.

The CDR3 regions of human TCRbeta chains were subjected to immunosequencing. The study's processing was this. Repertoire TCRs were checked for matches against a reference library of SARS-CoV-2-specific TCRs that had been generated using the MIRA antigen-specificity platform. Breadth was defined as the fraction of unique TCRs that were SARS-CoV-2-associated, and depth was defined as the fraction of total T cells that were SARS-CoV-2-associated. Each spike-specific TCR was assigned to its reactive spike region and to a CD4 or CD8 class using the MIRA data. Log10-transformed breadth and depth values were compared by one-way ANOVA with Sidak's multiple comparisons tests. TCRdb mirrors the immuneACCESS table, restricted to in-frame sequences. Some clones are absent from its copies; in checked studies, under half trace to an unresolved V gene, and the reason for the others is unknown. Clone size and V and J calls were adopted from that table, with D and trimming inferred from the DNA. The sample table records approximately 120,000 clones; about 90% of these occur just once. The top ten hold approximately 1% of the sample.

The time point label here, explained by the study, means: baseline before first vaccination. Vaccinee samples were obtained from the UK trials COV001 and COV002, which included a single-blind randomized controlled phase 2/3 trial of AZD1222 (ChAdOx1 nCoV-19) in healthy adults. For TCRbeta chain sequencing, PBMC samples were collected from trial participants at day 0 and at day 28 after the second dose. Results the study describes overall, beyond this receptor: The vaccine-associated CD4 TCRs covered the entire spike protein, and the dominant responses fell in regions 160-218 and 743-854. Because no day 14 peak-response samples were available, repertoires were characterized only after the peak T cell response. Most participants were white British and females outnumbered males, and the authors suggested that clonal diversity may have been underestimated. Conclusions about previously exposed vaccinees were limited because only five to seven AZD1222 recipients were SARS-CoV-2 seropositive at baseline. Spike-specific TCR breadth and depth rose significantly after two AZD1222 doses compared with day 0 and with MenACWY recipients. The 56-69-year group was small, and its depth increase did not reach significance, likely because of low power. Reportedly, close to half of the unique spike-specific TCRs recognized epitopes lying outside the regions that are mutated in the B.1.351 and B.1.1.7 variants.

As for this clone: Its antigen remains unidentified. Germline is not matched at one junction end, which may reflect a read error.

The TCR originated in an adult in good health. The sample in question was peripheral blood, obtained on day 0 of AZD1222 vaccination.

At the DNA level, the sequence is TGTGCTAGTGGTTTACTCGGCATTGTGAACGCTGAAGCTTTCTTT. This encodes CASGLLGIVNAEAFF. This chain joins TRBV12-5 to TRBJ1-1; no D gene can be assigned with confidence. The CDR3 holds 15 amino acids from the cysteine to the phenylalanine. CDR3 DNA is the only sequence kept; it has 45 bases, read in frame from the first base. CDR1 LGHNT and CDR2 FRNRAP are derived from the germline V gene.